This T cell receptor beta chain was recovered during a study of T cells in Graves' hyperthyroidism and ophthalmopathy. Study-wide context: Peripheral blood was acquired at first diagnosis, ahead of any therapy whatsoever. Points from the study as a whole: Most expanded thyroid clonotypes above 0.001 also appeared in blood. Onset of ophthalmopathy came a median roughly 6 months after the model predicted it.

Not enrolled were patients with uncontrolled infection, other autoimmune disease, pregnancy or lactation. This clonotype appeared many times. Its antigen remains unidentified. After removal of 2 bases from V and 5 bases from J, the junction contained 3 bases not matched to a gene. Germline CDR1 SGHNT, CDR2 YENEEA. There are 15 residues in the CDR3. Amplification yielded TCR beta CDR3 regions, with RNA transcripts as the source. A set of HTBI primers served as the primers for a first-round RT-PCR of the TCR CDR3. Via MiXCR, TCRdb re-called the multiplex PCR reads, giving one row per CDR3 protein. The sample lists hundreds of thousands of distinct CDR3 sequences, roughly 14% occurring once.

The sequenced sample was blood. The receptor's source is a man aged 18 to 35 with Graves' ophthalmopathy. The V and J genes are TRBV11-3 and TRBJ2-1, with 10 bases lining up with TRBD1. The CDR3 protein is CASSLRDRGNNEQFF. The CDR3 DNA reads as TGTGCCAGCAGCTTAAGGGACAGGGGAAACAATGAGCAGTTCTTC.